The clone carrying this TCR beta chain occurred many times. Its antigen is unknown. The data were obtained in a study of T cells in Graves' hyperthyroidism and ophthalmopathy. Study results and caveats: In blood, most of the thyroid clonotypes expanded above 0.001 were also present.

With V trimmed by 3 bases and J by 1 base, 10 bases remained unmatched. The CDR3 totals 19 residues. The germline gives CDR1 KGHDR, CDR2 SFDVKD. Amplified regions were TCR beta CDR3 sequences from RNA transcripts. The primer set for the first-round RT-PCR of the TCR CDR3 was HTBI. TCRdb used MiXCR to reprocess the multiplex PCR reads, holding one entry per CDR3 protein. The profile shows about 400,000 distinct CDR3 sequences, just under 15% of them singletons. Orbital computed tomography, thyroid ultrasound, serum thyroxine and TRAb, and clinical symptoms together informed the diagnoses. J is TRBJ2-3 and V is TRBV24-1; 12 nucleotides line up with TRBD2. What was sequenced was blood. The sequence was obtained from a woman under 40 with Graves' hyperthyroidism. CDR3 in DNA: TGTGCCACCAGTGATCCGACTAGCGGGAGAGGCCCCCGCACAGATACGCAGTATTTT. This encodes CATSDPTSGRGPRTDTQYF.